This T cell receptor (beta chain) was documented in a study of CD8 T cells in ankylosing spondylitis. Whole-study results and caveats: One TCR beta motif, made up of roughly eight highly homologous variants, appeared characteristic of ankylosing spondylitis blood. A subset of motif variants has previously been described in the synovial fluid and blood of reactive arthritis. With a CD8+ phenotype, disease-linked clones were relatively rare in peripheral blood. Reports say disease-linked clones showed up significantly more in matched ankylosing spondylitis synovial fluid.

This clonotype turned up a few times. Its cognate antigen is unknown. TCR beta libraries were made by quantitative 5'-RACE with molecular barcodes. TCRdb passed the 5' RACE reads through MiXCR, listing each CDR3 protein once. The sample has a few hundred thousand distinct CDR3 sequences, roughly 8% seen once. Per germline, CDR1 LGHNA and CDR2 YSLEER. The CDR3 length is 9 residues. The V and J ends lost 8 bases and 9 bases respectively, with 5 bases between them. The sequenced sample was blood, either unsorted or a sorted T cell fraction (not recorded which). V gene TRBV4-3 combines with J gene TRBJ2-1; D remains ambiguous. The receptor comes from a male donor with ankylosing spondylitis. CDR3 bases: TGCGCCAGCGGTATTGAGCAGTTCTTC. It is translated as CASGIEQFF.